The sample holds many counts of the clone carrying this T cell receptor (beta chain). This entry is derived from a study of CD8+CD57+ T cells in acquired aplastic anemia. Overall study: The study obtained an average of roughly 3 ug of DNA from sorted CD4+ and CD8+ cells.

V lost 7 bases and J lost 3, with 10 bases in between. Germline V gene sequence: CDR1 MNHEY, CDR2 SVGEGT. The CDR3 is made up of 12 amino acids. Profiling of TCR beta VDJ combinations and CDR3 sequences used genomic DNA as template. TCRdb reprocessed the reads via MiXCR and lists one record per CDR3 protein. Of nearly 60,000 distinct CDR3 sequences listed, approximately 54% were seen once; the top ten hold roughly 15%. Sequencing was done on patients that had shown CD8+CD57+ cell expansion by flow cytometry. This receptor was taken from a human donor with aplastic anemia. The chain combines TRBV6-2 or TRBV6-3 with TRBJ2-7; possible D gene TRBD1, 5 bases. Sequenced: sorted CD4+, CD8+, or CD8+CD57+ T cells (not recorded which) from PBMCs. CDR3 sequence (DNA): TGTGCCAGCACTGGGGCATTCTACGAGCAGTACTTC. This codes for CASTGAFYEQYF.